The rows below give T cell receptor beta chains drawn from one sample of a study of blood T cell repertoires in COVID-19. This table comes from immunoSEQ multiplex PCR, and its TCRdb copy is limited to in-frame clones, with some not included. The sample carries fewer than 120,000 clones, approximately 65% recorded once. Sample: peripheral blood. These receptors were collected from a woman aged 55-69 years with acute or convalescent COVID-19. The CDR3 runs from the conserved cysteine through the conserved F or W. D genes are given only for firm matches. Where a row states a size, it is once, few, many or the class of an expanded clone; other rows omit it.

size,D,J,V,DNA,CDR3
-,-,TRBJ1-2,TRBV4-2,TGTGCCAGCAGCCAAGATATCGGGGGGGCCTATGGCTACACCTTC,CASSQDIGGAYGYTF
-,-,TRBJ1-5,TRBV19,TGTGCCAGCGCTTGGACACCCGGCAATCAGCCCCAGCATTTT,CASAWTPGNQPQHF
-,-,TRBJ2-7,TRBV4-1,TGCGCCAGCAGCCAAGTGTCCCCGGGATTAGGCTACGAGCAGTACTTC,CASSQVSPGLGYEQYF
-,TRBD2,TRBJ2-1,TRBV9,TGTGCCAGCAGCGTAGAGGCTAGCGGGGGGGCAAATGAGCAGTTCTTC,CASSVEASGGANEQFF
few,TRBD1,TRBJ1-1,TRBV19,TGTGCCAGTAGGGGACAGGGGGTTAGCACTGAAGCTTTCTTT,CASRGQGVSTEAFF
few,-,TRBJ1-1,TRBV30,TGTGCCTGGAGTGTGCGGGGGCTCGGCGCTGAAGCTTTCTTT,CAWSVRGLGAEAFF
-,-,TRBJ2-3,TRBV7-9,TGTGCCAGCACCCCCAACACAGATACGCAGTATTTT,CASTPNTDTQYF
-,-,TRBJ2-2,TRBV5-5,TGTGCCAGCAGCCCGGTGTTAACCGGGGAGCTGTTTTTT,CASSPVLTGELFF
-,TRBD2,TRBJ2-1,TRBV29-1,TGCAGCGTTGGCGGGACTAGCAATGAGCAGTTCTTC,CSVGGTSNEQFF
-,TRBD1,TRBJ2-2,TRBV7-2,TGTGCCAGCAGCTTAACAGGGGGCGGCACCGGGGAGCTGTTTTTT,CASSLTGGGTGELFF
-,TRBD1,TRBJ2-7,TRBV6-5,TGTGCCAGCAGTTACTACCCCGGGACAGGGGCCTACGAGCAGTACTTC,CASSYYPGTGAYEQYF
-,TRBD2,TRBJ2-1,TRBV2,TGTGCCAGCAGTGGTCAGACTAGCGGGGGGGGAAATGAGCAGTTCTTC,CASSGQTSGGGNEQFF
-,TRBD1,TRBJ1-2,TRBV10-1,TGCGCCAGCAGTGCGACAGGGGGCGGGAGGGGCTACACCTTC,CASSATGGGRGYTF
-,-,TRBJ1-4,TRBV15,TGTGCCACCAGACAGGTCGAAGTTGAAAAACTGTTTTTT,CATRQVEVEKLFF
-,-,TRBJ1-6,TRBV5-1,TGCGCCAGCAGCTACTTACAGGGAGACAATTCACCCCTCCACTTT,CASSYLQGDNSPLHF
-,-,TRBJ2-1,TRBV9,TGTGCCAGCAGCGTAGAGGGGCAGGGGACCTACAATGAGCAGTTCTTC,CASSVEGQGTYNEQFF
-,-,TRBJ1-1,TRBV19,TGTGCCAGTAGTATTAGAGGGGGGAACACTGAAGCTTTCTTT,CASSIRGGNTEAFF
-,TRBD1,TRBJ2-7,TRBV5-1,TGCGCCAGCAGCTTGTTTGGGACAGAGTACGAGCAGTACTTC,CASSLFGTEYEQYF
-,-,TRBJ1-1,TRBV3-1/TRBV3-2,TGTGCCAGCAGCCTGACTCAGGGACAACTAGGCACTGAAGCTTTCTTT,CASSLTQGQLGTEAFF
-,TRBD2,TRBJ2-3,TRBV24-1,TGTGCCACCAGTGATTGGGGGACTGGGGGGGACGTGACAGATACGCAGTATTTT,CATSDWGTGGDVTDTQYF
-,-,TRBJ2-6,TRBV3-1/TRBV3-2,TGTGCCAGCAGCACCAGGGGTACTGGGGCCAACGTCCTGACTTTC,CASSTRGTGANVLTF
once,-,TRBJ1-5,TRBV29-1,TGCAGCGCCCGGTTGGGCCTCAATCAGCCCCAGCATTTT,CSARLGLNQPQHF
-,TRBD1,TRBJ1-5,TRBV7-2,TGTGCCAGCAGCCCCGACAGGGGACTTTCACCCCAGCATTTT,CASSPDRGLSPQHF
-,TRBD1,TRBJ1-1,TRBV28,TGTGCCAGCAGTTTGGGGACAGAGAACACTGAAGCTTTCTTT,CASSLGTENTEAFF
-,TRBD1,TRBJ1-5,TRBV28,TGTGCCAGCACGACAGGGGAGGGCAATCAGCCCCAGCATTTT,CASTTGEGNQPQHF
few,TRBD2,TRBJ2-7,TRBV9,TGTGCCAGCAGCCCCAGGACTAGTACCTACGAGCAGTACTTC,CASSPRTSTYEQYF
few,TRBD1,TRBJ2-1,TRBV25-1,TGTGCCAGCAGTGACGGGACAGACAATGAGCAGTTCTTC,CASSDGTDNEQFF
-,-,TRBJ1-1,TRBV30,TGTGCCTGGAGTGTACAAAGAGGGGGAGAAGCTTTCTTT,CAWSVQRGGEAFF
once,-,TRBJ1-6,TRBV20-1,TGCAGTGCTTGGGCTAATTCACCCCTCCACTTT,CSAWANSPLHF
-,TRBD1,TRBJ1-5,TRBV3-1/TRBV3-2,TGTGCCAGCAGCAGGACCGGTGGGCCGGGACAGGGGGCAAATCAGCCCCAGCATTTT,CASSRTGGPGQGANQPQHF
few,-,TRBJ1-2,TRBV4-1,TGCGCCAGCAGCCAAGTTCGGGGTACGAACTATGGCTACACCTTC,CASSQVRGTNYGYTF
-,-,TRBJ1-4,TRBV5-1,TGCGCCAGCAGCTCCTCCGGAACCGGGGAAAAACTGTTTTTT,CASSSSGTGEKLFF
-,TRBD1,TRBJ1-4,TRBV5-1,TGCGCCAGCAGCCTCGGACAGGGAGGATCTAATGAAAAACTGTTTTTT,CASSLGQGGSNEKLFF
-,-,TRBJ1-6,TRBV6-1,TGTGCCAGCAGTGAAGTGGGCGTAAGGACCCTCCACTTT,CASSEVGVRTLHF
once,-,TRBJ1-2,TRBV19,TGTGCCAGTAGTATACCCGGGACTCCCGGCTACACCTTC,CASSIPGTPGYTF
-,TRBD1,TRBJ1-5,TRBV28,TGTGCCATCCACAGGGGGAGAAATCAGCCCCAGCATTTT,CAIHRGRNQPQHF